The 15 T cell receptor beta chains below all came from one sample that was sequenced in a study of blood T cell repertoires in COVID-19. Measured with immunoSEQ multiplex PCR; TCRdb has only the in-frame clones, and not every one. The table lists more than 95,000 clones, 65% to 85% of them singletons, with approximately 5.8% in the top ten. Sequenced material: peripheral blood. The receptors derive from a man older than 75 with active or convalescent COVID-19.

This chain uses TRBV19 with TRBJ1-2; D not certain. The CDR3 spans 15 residues. Germline-derived CDR1 and CDR2 are LNHDA and SQIVND (reference sequence). V was clipped by 4 bases and J by 8 bases, with 20 bases between them. The CDR3 loop reads CASSTPLGTARGYTF. The CDR3 DNA is TGTGCCAGTAGTACCCCCCTAGGTACGGCTCGAGGCTACACCTTC.

The chain is built from TRBV2 and TRBJ1-6; no reliable D call. Germline V gene sequence: CDR1 SNHLY, CDR2 FYNNEI. This CDR3 spans 18 amino acids. Trimming removed 2 bases at V and 0 bases at J, with 14 bases between. This CDR3 is CASSESRPSSSYNSPLHF. The CDR3 DNA reads TGTGCCAGCAGTGAAAGCAGGCCATCAAGCTCCTATAATTCACCCCTCCACTTT.

The chain is built from TRBV30 and TRBJ2-4; D gene ambiguous. The ends were cut back, 1 base at V and 8 bases at J, with 6 bases in the middle. The germline V gene encodes CDR1 GTSNPN and CDR2 SVGIG (reference sequence). This CDR3 contains 11 residues. CDR3 in amino acids: CAWSAADIQYF. For the CDR3, the DNA is TGTGCCTGGAGTGCGGCGGACATTCAGTACTTC. Complete variable domain (other parts from reference TRBV30 and TRBJ2-4): SQTIHQWPATLVQPVGSPLSLECTVEGTSNPNLYWYRQAAGRGLQLLFYSVGIGQISSEVPQNLSASRPQDRQFILSSKKLLLSDSGFYLCAWSAADIQYFGAGTRLSVL.

This clone is a singleton in its sample. CDR3 protein: CASSLGQITDTQYF. Here the CDR3 DNA reads TGCGCCAGCAGCTTGGGACAGATCACAGATACGCAGTATTTT. This chain uses TRBV5-1 with TRBJ2-3, with D possibly TRBD1 on 5 matching bases. Trimming stripped 0 bases from V and 2 bases from J, with 7 bases between. There are 14 residues in the CDR3. CDR1 and CDR2 from the germline V gene are SGHRS and YFSETQ.

Only one count was recorded for this clone. The rearrangement joins TRBV9 to TRBJ2-1; 8 nucleotides line up with TRBD1. V lost 4 bases to trimming and J lost 7 bases; unmatched junction nucleotides: 1. The CDR3 length is 12 residues. Germline V gene lookup returns CDR1 SGDLS and CDR2 YYNGEE. CDR3 DNA sequence: TGTGCCAGCAGCACAGGGGGGAATGAGCAGTTCTTC. Residues: CASSTGGNEQFF.

The rearrangement links TRBV9 to TRBJ2-2, with 7 bases lining up with TRBD1. Trimming took 2 bases from V and 1 from J; bases not matched to a gene: 2. The CDR3 loop spans 15 amino acids. CDR1 SGDLS and CDR2 YYNGEE come from the germline V gene. DNA for the CDR3: TGTGCCAGCAGCGTTGGGACAGAGAACACCGGGGAGCTGTTTTTT. It translates to CASSVGTENTGELFF.

This chain links TRBV19 with TRBJ2-1; a possible D gene is TRBD2 (6 bases). The germline V and J ends were trimmed by 4 bases and 3 bases, with 16 bases remaining between them. The CDR3 has 16 amino acids. The germline V gene has CDR1 LNHDA and CDR2 SQIVND (reference sequence). In DNA, the CDR3 is TGTGCCAGTAGTAATAATGGGGGGAGCTTCTACAATGAGCAGTTCTTC. As protein: CASSNNGGSFYNEQFF.

This clone was seen once. V gene TRBV7-2 combines with J gene TRBJ2-5; unclear D gene. The CDR3 has 13 residues. V was trimmed by 0 bases and J by 5 bases, leaving 7 bases between them. The germline CDR1 and CDR2 sequences are SGHTA and FQGNSA. The CDR3 DNA reads as TGTGCCAGCAGCTTAGCGCTCAGGGAGACCCAGTACTTC. Amino acid sequence: CASSLALRETQYF.

V gene TRBV19 combines with J gene TRBJ2-7, with D tentatively TRBD1 (5 bases). The CDR3 has 15 amino acids. Trimming pared 5 bases from V and 1 base from J, leaving 15 bases between. Germline CDR1 LNHDA, CDR2 SQIVND (reference sequence). DNA of the CDR3: TGTGCCAGTAGTCTTGTAAGGGGCGGTTCCTACGAGCAGTACTTC. Translating gives CASSLVRGGSYEQYF.

The chain joins TRBV5-5 to TRBJ2-7; D possibly corresponds to TRBD1 (5 bases). Trimming stripped 4 bases from V and 0 bases from J, with 14 bases between. The CDR3 runs to 15 residues. Germline lookup yields CDR1 SGHKS and CDR2 YYEKEE (reference sequence). CDR3 DNA sequence: TGTGCCAGCAGCCCGGGCGTGCAGGGCTCCTACGAGCAGTACTTC. It codes for CASSPGVQGSYEQYF.

The chain joins TRBV12-3 or TRBV12-4 to TRBJ2-5, with D tentatively TRBD2 (7 bases). Trimming left V 8 bases short and J 5 bases short, with 12 bases between. The CDR3 is made up of 12 amino acids. CDR3 sequence: CASGGGAETQYF. The CDR3 nucleotides are TGTGCCAGCGGAGGGGGGGCGGAGACCCAGTACTTC.

The CDR3 sequence: CASALIRTLDNEQFF. As DNA, the CDR3 is TGTGCTAGTGCCCTAATCAGGACATTAGACAATGAGCAGTTCTTC. This rearrangement joins TRBV12-5 to TRBJ2-1; perhaps TRBD1 as D (5 bases). Deletions cut 7 bases from V and 5 bases from J, with 18 bases between. CDR3 length equals 15 residues. Germline values: CDR1 LGHNT, CDR2 FRNRAP.

The chain joins TRBV2 to TRBJ2-3, with D maybe TRBD1 (6 bases). Germline values: CDR1 SNHLY, CDR2 FYNNEI. V was clipped by 7 bases and J by 0 bases, with 11 bases between them. The CDR3 is 14 amino acids. The CDR3 DNA reads TGTGCCAGCACTTATACAGGGAGCACAGATACGCAGTATTTT. Encoded protein: CASTYTGSTDTQYF. The full variable domain, with the rest looked up from reference TRBV2 and TRBJ2-3, is EPEVTQTPSHQVTQMGQEVILRCVPISNHLYFYWYRQILGQKVEFLVSFYNNEISEKSEIFDDQFSVERPDGSNFTLKIRSTKLEDSAMYFCASTYTGSTDTQYFGPGTRLTVL.

CDR3 sequence reads: CASSQPYEDEKLFF. The CDR3 DNA sequence: TGCGCCAGCAGCCAACCCTATGAGGATGAAAAACTGTTTTTT. The V call is TRBV4-1, the J call TRBJ1-4; unclear D gene. This CDR3 region has 14 residues. The V and J ends lost 2 bases and 6 bases respectively, with 10 bases between them. Germline assignment: CDR1 MGHRA and CDR2 YSYEKL.

V gene TRBV25-1 combines with J gene TRBJ1-4; tentative D call: TRBD1 (5 bases). This CDR3 spans 15 amino acids. V lost 6 bases, J lost 4 bases, and 15 bases lay in between. CDR1 and CDR2 from the germline V gene are MGHDK and SYGVNS. CDR3 loop: CASSREGALNEKLFF. CDR3 coding DNA: TGTGCCAGCAGCAGAGAAGGGGCCCTTAATGAAAAACTGTTTTTT.